What follows is one T cell receptor (beta chain) and its context. The specificity of this receptor is unknown. No qualities accompany the bases; no much larger clone lies one base away. The library relied on the immunoSEQ multiplex PCR assay. TCRdb took over this immuneACCESS table, retaining in-frame rearrangements with V and J assigned. Such tables are incomplete; in checked studies, under half of the missing clones stem from an unresolved V gene, and the remainder is unexplained. This sample lists about 40,000 clones; 91% were detected once. 0.65% to 0.9% of the sample rests with the top ten. The trim is 5 bases for V and 6 bases for J, with a gap of 17 bases between the germline ends. The germline V gene (reference sequence) specifies SGHNT as CDR1 and YYREEE as CDR2. The CDR3 goes from the cysteine to the phenylalanine over 14 residues. CDR3 DNA is the only sequence kept; it has 42 bases, read in frame from the first base.

This specimen belongs to a study of T cell changes during pregnancy in multiple sclerosis (dated by TCRdb to about 2019). For context, the study as a whole: The study looked at changes in the T cell repertoire across pregnancy in women with multiple sclerosis.

The chain links TRBV5-4 with TRBJ1-2; a tentative D match to TRBD1 spans 5 bases. Source: CD4+ T cells from peripheral blood mononuclear cells, taken before pregnancy. This TCR derives from a female donor with multiple sclerosis, enrolled in a pregnancy study. The CDR3 corresponds to CASRRDRTTHGYTF. The nucleotides read TGTGCCAGCAGGCGCGACAGAACAACCCATGGCTACACCTTC.